This T cell receptor beta chain was found in a study of CD8 T cells in ankylosing spondylitis. Whole-study findings and limits: Among TCR beta sequences, a motif of about 8 highly homologous variants appeared characteristic of ankylosing spondylitis blood.

The V gene lost 0 bases and the J gene lost 5 bases, with 11 bases spanning the gap. Germline lookup yields CDR1 LNHNV and CDR2 YYDKDF (reference sequence). This CDR3 is 15 amino acids long. This clonotype occurred many times. Its specificity is not known. Quantitative molecular-barcoded 5'-RACE generated the TCR beta libraries. TCRdb itself ran the 5' RACE reads through MiXCR, one entry per CDR3 protein. The sample has 150,000 to 200,000 distinct CDR3 sequences, roughly 20% seen once. The material sequenced was blood, either unsorted or a sorted T cell fraction (not recorded which). This chain joins TRBV15 and TRBJ2-1; the D gene is possibly TRBD2 (7 bases). The sequence came from a male donor aged 5-30 years with ankylosing spondylitis or in good health (not recorded which). Here the CDR3 reads CATSREAGANNEQFF. The CDR3 bases are TGTGCCACCAGCAGAGAGGCGGGGGCCAACAATGAGCAGTTCTTC.